One sample yielded the 29 T cell receptor beta chains listed below, sequenced in a study of T cell responses to AZD1222 COVID-19 vaccine. The assay was immunoSEQ multiplex PCR, and TCRdb's table has in-frame clones only and misses some. Altogether approximately 140,000 clones are present, less than 95% being singletons, with the ten largest covering 2.5% to 3%. The source material was peripheral blood, sampled on day 0 of AZD1222 vaccination. The receptors come from an adult in good health.

The chain couples TRBV12-5 to TRBJ2-3; TRBD2 aligns across 10 bases. Looked up from germline, CDR1 is LGHNT and CDR2 is FRNRAP. J was trimmed by 5 bases and V by 5 bases; bases with no gene match: 10. This CDR3 is built from 16 residues. DNA of the CDR3: TGTGCTAGTGGTCCCCCCCTAGCGGGAGCGCGAGATACGCAGTATTTT. The encoded protein is CASGPPLAGARDTQYF. Full variable domain (rest looked up from reference TRBV12-5 and TRBJ2-3): DARVTQTPRHKVTEMGQEVTMRCQPILGHNTVFWYRQTMMQGLELLAYFRNRAPLDDSGMPKDRFSAEMPDATLATLKIQPSEPRDSAVYFCASGPPLAGARDTQYFGPGTRLTVL.

Concerning this clone: Germline is not matched at one junction end, which may reflect a read error. The rearrangement uses TRBV28 and TRBJ2-7; 7 bases fit TRBD1. The CDR3 has 14 amino acids. The V gene's germline CDR1 is MDHEN and CDR2 SYDVKM. The CDR3 here is CASSPPVGQPSGHF. DNA of the CDR3: TGTGCCAGCAGTCCTCCCGTGGGACAGCCTTCGGGACACTTC.

This chain links TRBV19 with TRBJ1-1, with D hard to call. V was shortened by 3 bases and J by 1 base, with 3 bases between the two germline ends. CDR1 and CDR2 (germline): LNHDA, SQIVND (reference sequence). The CDR3 has 12 residues. CDR3 DNA: TGTGCCAGTAGTATCACGAACACTGAAGCTTTCTTT. Translation gives CASSITNTEAFF.

The chain is built from TRBV28 and TRBJ2-1; D may be TRBD2 (7 bases). This CDR3 is built from 18 residues. Germline V lookup: CDR1 MDHEN, CDR2 SYDVKM. V dropped 10 bases and J dropped 0 bases, with 25 bases sitting between them. CDR3 in amino acids: CATAGQPGGHSSYNEQFF. The CDR3 DNA reads as TGTGCCACAGCCGGGCAGCCGGGGGGACACAGCTCCTACAATGAGCAGTTCTTC.

The CDR3 spells CAWSRGALTEAFF. The CDR3 DNA follows: TGTGCCTGGAGTCGGGGGGCCCTCACTGAAGCTTTCTTT. The chain joins TRBV30 to TRBJ1-1; D might be TRBD1 (6 bases). The germline V gene encodes CDR1 GTSNPN and CDR2 SVGIG (reference sequence). The length of the CDR3 is 13 residues. V lost 2 bases, J lost 4 bases, and 11 bases lay in between.

The chain recombines TRBV6-5 with TRBJ1-1; a weak D match, TRBD1 (5 bases). Trimming took 2 bases from V and 11 from J, leaving 15 bases between them. The CDR3 is 13 amino acids. The germline V gene encodes CDR1 MNHEY and CDR2 SVGAGI. The CDR3 region has the DNA TGTGCCAGCAGTTACGCGATCTCGGGGGGGGCTTTCTTT. Residues: CASSYAISGGAFF.

Only one count was recorded for this clone. The chain recombines TRBV21-1 with TRBJ1-6. TRBV21-1 corresponds to a pseudogene. The CDR3 has 14 amino acids. CDR3 region: CASSKAAGDSPLHF. The DNA for the CDR3 is TGTGCCAGCAGCAAAGCGGCCGGGGATTCACCCCTCCACTTT.

This chain joins TRBV5-4 and TRBJ1-2, with TRBD1 as a possible D gene (5 bases). This CDR3 is 13 amino acids long. V was cut by 4 bases and J by 3 bases, with 10 bases left in between. Germline CDR1 SGHNT, CDR2 YYREEE (reference sequence). The DNA for the CDR3 is TGTGCCAGCAGCCCGGAGGGGCACTATGGCTACACCTTC. It yields the protein CASSPEGHYGYTF.

The chain has TRBV11-3 and TRBJ2-1; D may be TRBD1 (6 bases). The CDR3 has 15 residues. V lost 3 bases, J lost 5 bases, and 14 bases lay in between. Germline-derived CDR1 and CDR2 are SGHNT and YENEEA. As DNA, the CDR3 is TGTGCCAGCAGCTTGAGGGCAGGGGTAAACAATGAGCAGTTCTTC. It is translated as CASSLRAGVNNEQFF.

This rearrangement joins TRBV7-9 to TRBJ2-3; TRBD2 matches 8 bases. Trimming removed 5 bases from V and 7 bases from J; junction bases left unmatched: 11. There are 15 residues in the CDR3. Germline V lookup: CDR1 SEHNR, CDR2 FQNEAQ (reference sequence). The CDR3 here is CASSPQRAGVNTQYF. CDR3 DNA: TGTGCCAGCAGCCCTCAGCGAGCGGGAGTTAATACGCAGTATTTT.

This clone was detected only once. The chain recombines TRBV11-2 with TRBJ2-3, with a tentative D call TRBD2 (6 bases). The CDR3 runs 15 residues. Trimming removed 1 base at V and 4 bases at J, with 12 bases between. Looked up from germline, CDR1 is SGHAT and CDR2 is FQNNGV. CDR3 nucleotides: TGTGCCAGCAGCTTAGCGGGAGTGGGCGCAGATACGCAGTATTTT. It encodes CASSLAGVGADTQYF.

This clone was seen a few times. V gene TRBV7-2 combines with J gene TRBJ1-5; D unresolved. The CDR3 spans 13 residues. Germline V gives CDR1 SGHTA, CDR2 FQGNSA. Trimming took 2 bases from V and 5 from J, leaving 7 bases between them. CDR3 DNA: TGTGCCAGCAGCTTAAACATTTATCAGCCCCAGCATTTT. This sequence encodes CASSLNIYQPQHF.

The chain couples TRBV24-1 to TRBJ2-2; TRBD1 might be the D (6 bases). Trimming removed 9 bases at V and 3 bases at J, with 7 bases between. Looked up from germline, CDR1 is KGHDR and CDR2 is SFDVKD. This CDR3 comprises 12 residues. The CDR3 spells CATGTHTGELFF. In DNA form, the CDR3 reads TGTGCCACCGGGACACACACCGGGGAGCTGTTTTTT.

The chain recombines TRBV5-6 with TRBJ2-5; D might be TRBD2 (5 bases). The V gene lost 7 bases and the J gene lost 2 bases, with 12 bases spanning the gap. The germline CDR1 and CDR2 sequences are SGHDT and YYEEEE. This CDR3 spans 13 amino acids. The CDR3 DNA follows: TGTGCCAGCCTAGCAGCAACACAAGAGACCCAGTACTTC. Translation gives CASLAATQETQYF.

The chain joins TRBV7-2 to TRBJ2-1, with 14 nucleotides matching TRBD2. V was pared by 5 bases and J by 9 bases, with 12 bases of the junction left unmatched. The CDR3 has 17 residues. Germline loops: CDR1 SGHTA, CDR2 FQGNSA. The CDR3: CASSEFRLAGGPVEQFF. DNA for the CDR3: TGTGCCAGCAGCGAATTTCGACTAGCGGGGGGGCCGGTTGAGCAGTTCTTC.

This chain links TRBV10-2 with TRBJ2-7; 8 positions agree with TRBD1. The CDR3 contains 13 residues. The V and J ends lost 9 bases and 1 base, in that order; junction bases with no gene match: 5. The germline V gene has CDR1 WSHSY and CDR2 SAAADI. Here the CDR3 DNA reads TGCGCCAGTTGGACAGGGAGGTCCTACGAGCAGTACTTC. This translates into CASWTGRSYEQYF.

In DNA form, the CDR3 reads TGTGCCAGCAGCGCGACAGGCTACGAGCAGTACTTC. Translated: CASSATGYEQYF. This chain connects TRBV7-3 to TRBJ2-7; D possibly corresponds to TRBD1 (6 bases). There are 12 residues in the CDR3. Trimming took 5 bases from V and 3 from J, leaving 8 bases between them. Germline V gives CDR1 SGHTA, CDR2 FQGTGA. Combining the CDR3 with reference TRBV7-3 and TRBJ2-7 gives the whole variable domain GAGVSQTPSNKVTEKGKYVELRCDPISGHTALYWYRQSLGQGPEFLIYFQGTGAADDSGLPNDRFFAVRPEGSVSTLKIQRTERGDSAVYLCASSATGYEQYFGPGTRLTVT.

This chain links TRBV12-5 with TRBJ1-5; the D is unclear. CDR3 length: 12 amino acids. Trimming stripped 0 bases from V and 7 bases from J, with 4 bases between. Germline CDR1 and CDR2: LGHNT and FRNRAP. The CDR3 DNA is TGTGCTAGTGGTTTGGTACTACAGCCCCAGCATTTT. It is translated as CASGLVLQPQHF.

CDR3 region: CASSQDRGGAGGLNEQFF. CDR3 DNA sequence: TGCGCCAGCAGCCAAGATCGCGGGGGAGCGGGGGGCCTAAATGAGCAGTTCTTC. The V call is TRBV4-3, the J call TRBJ2-1; TRBD2 matches at 9 bases. The CDR3 runs to 18 residues. Germline V lookup: CDR1 LGHNA, CDR2 YSLEER. With V trimmed by 0 bases and J by 7 bases, 13 bases remained unmatched.

The chain carries TRBV19 and TRBJ2-7; no clear D gene. V was trimmed by 3 bases and J by 2 bases, leaving 8 bases between them. The CDR3 runs 13 residues. Germline V gene sequence: CDR1 LNHDA, CDR2 SQIVND (reference sequence). CDR3 nucleotide sequence: TGTGCCAGTAGTATGGTTGGAGCCTACGAGCAGTACTTC. It translates to CASSMVGAYEQYF.

The rearrangement joins TRBV5-4 to TRBJ1-1, with TRBD1 matching 8 bases. V lost 3 bases, J lost 2 bases, and 6 bases stayed unmatched. The CDR3 is made up of 15 amino acids. Germline values: CDR1 SGHNT, CDR2 YYREEE (reference sequence). CDR3 sequence (DNA): TGTGCCAGCAGCTCGGACAGGGCCCTCAACACTGAAGCTTTCTTT. Its translation: CASSSDRALNTEAFF.

This clone was seen a single time. The chain carries TRBV7-6 and TRBJ2-1; D uncertain. Germline lookup yields CDR1 SGHVS and CDR2 FNYEAQ. Trimming stripped 1 base from V and 3 bases from J, with 13 bases between. The CDR3 has 16 residues. The chain's CDR3 is CASSLGGNLYYNEQFF. For the CDR3, the DNA is TGTGCCAGCAGCTTAGGTGGGAACCTTTACTACAATGAGCAGTTCTTC.

The chain joins TRBV7-2 to TRBJ1-2; tentative D call: TRBD1 (5 bases). The germline V gene encodes CDR1 SGHTA and CDR2 FQGNSA. V lost 5 bases, J lost 4 bases, and 17 bases lay in between. This CDR3 spans 15 amino acids. CDR3 nucleotides: TGTGCCAGCAGCCCAAGTCGTTCAGGGACCTATGGCTACACCTTC. Its protein is CASSPSRSGTYGYTF.

The CDR3 DNA is TGTGCCACCAGTGATCCTAGGGCTGCAAATCAGCCCCAGCATTTT. Residues: CATSDPRAANQPQHF. The genes are TRBV24-1 and TRBJ1-5; D is unclear. This CDR3 is built from 15 residues. Trimming removed 3 bases at V and 4 bases at J, with 12 bases between. Germline CDR1 reads KGHDR; CDR2 reads SFDVKD.

The V call is TRBV5-1, the J call TRBJ2-7, with D unclear. The CDR3 has 14 amino acids. Germline V gene sequence: CDR1 SGHRS, CDR2 YFSETQ. Between the trimmed V and J ends, which lost 1 base and 4 bases, there was a span of 12 bases. CDR3 sequence (DNA): TGCGCCAGCAGCTTGCACAGCCCTGGATACGAGCAGTACTTC. This codes for CASSLHSPGYEQYF.

The rearrangement joins TRBV9 to TRBJ2-5; TRBD1 matches 7 bases. Germline V gene data show CDR1 as SGDLS and CDR2 as YYNGEE. Unmatched junction bases numbered 5, after V lost 3 bases and J lost 0 bases. The CDR3 extends over 15 amino acids. The CDR3 DNA reads as TGTGCCAGCAGCGAGGGGGCGCATGACCAAGAGACCCAGTACTTC. It encodes CASSEGAHDQETQYF. Full variable domain (rest looked up from reference TRBV9 and TRBJ2-5): DSGVTQTPKHLITATGQRVTLRCSPRSGDLSVYWYQQSLDQGLQFLIQYYNGEERAKGNILERFSAQQFPDLHSELNLSSLELGDSALYFCASSEGAHDQETQYFGPGTRLLVL.

The V gene is TRBV13, the J gene TRBJ1-2; TRBD1 matches 9 bases. Trimming took 5 bases from V and 2 from J; bases not matched to a gene: 6. The germline CDR1 and CDR2 sequences are PRHDT and FYEKMQ (reference sequence). The CDR3 extends over 15 amino acids. The CDR3: CASSARDRVNYGYTF. Written as DNA, the CDR3 is TGTGCCAGCAGCGCCCGGGACAGGGTGAACTATGGCTACACCTTC.

V and J are TRBV4-1 and TRBJ1-2; no clear D gene. CDR1 and CDR2 (germline): MGHRA, YSYEKL. Trimming pared 0 bases from V and 3 bases from J, leaving 5 bases between. The CDR3 is 13 amino acids. CDR3 loop: CASSQEEYYGYTF. The CDR3 bases are TGCGCCAGCAGCCAAGAAGAGTACTATGGCTACACCTTC.

CDR3 protein: CASSLGLRGGSSYEQYF. For the CDR3, the DNA is TGTGCCAGCAGCCTGGGTTTGCGTGGGGGAAGCTCCTACGAGCAGTACTTC. The chain joins TRBV7-3 to TRBJ2-7; TRBD1 or TRBD2 may be the D gene (5 bases each). This CDR3 contains 17 residues. CDR1 SGHTA and CDR2 FQGTGA come from the germline V gene. V dropped 5 bases and J dropped 0 bases, with 20 bases sitting between them.